The clone carrying this T cell receptor (beta chain) was seen ten or more times. Its antigen is undetermined. This entry belongs to a study of T cells in Graves' hyperthyroidism and ophthalmopathy. J lost 6 bases, V lost 4 bases, and 5 bases had no gene match. Germline V gene lookup returns CDR1 LGHDT and CDR2 YNNKEL (reference sequence). The CDR3 contains 14 residues. PBMCs were sourced from less than 13 ml fresh peripheral blood. Researchers amplified the TCR beta CDR3 regions from RNA transcripts. Carried out on the TCR CDR3, a first-round RT-PCR used the HTBI primer set. MiXCR, applied by TCRdb to the multiplex PCR reads, yields one record per CDR3 protein. The data hold under 550,000 distinct CDR3 sequences, with about 20% observed a single time. Study-level points and caveats: It was a median around 6 months before onset that the model predicted ophthalmopathy. In blood, most of the thyroid clonotypes expanded above 0.001 were also present.

Input material: blood. This TCR came from a man aged 35 to 55 with Graves' ophthalmopathy. The chain combines TRBV3-1 with TRBJ2-1; 8 nucleotides match TRBD1. In DNA, the CDR3 is TGTGCCAGCAGCCTTAGGACAGGGCTCAATGAGCAGTTCTTC. This sequence encodes CASSLRTGLNEQFF.